This passage covers 4 T cell receptor beta chains from one sample sequenced in a study of CD8 T cells in ankylosing spondylitis. Overall study findings and caveats: Seemingly characteristic of ankylosing spondylitis blood was a TCR beta motif consisting of under 10 highly homologous variants.

No antigen is known for these receptors. TCRdb re-called the 5' RACE reads with MiXCR, one entry per CDR3 protein. The sample carries 750,000 to 850,000 distinct CDR3 sequences, about 10% recorded once. The material sequenced was blood, either unsorted or a sorted T cell fraction (not recorded which). These receptors were taken from a male donor with ankylosing spondylitis.

This clonotype was counted only a few times. The chain combines TRBV6-1 with TRBJ1-3; D remains ambiguous. The CDR3 extends over 13 amino acids. Deletions cut 6 bases from V and 4 bases from J, with 10 bases between. Germline V gene data show CDR1 as MNHNS and CDR2 as SASEGT. CDR3 in amino acids: CASSRRRGNTIYF. In nucleotides, the CDR3 is TGTGCCAGCAGCCGGAGGAGGGGAAACACCATATATTTT.

This clonotype was picked up many times. The chain couples TRBV6-5 to TRBJ1-6; unclear D gene. Trimming shortened V by 2 bases and J by 0 bases, and 5 bases separated the two germline ends. The CDR3 contains 15 residues. The germline gives CDR1 MNHEY, CDR2 SVGAGI. Here the CDR3 DNA reads TGTGCCAGCAGTTACGGGAGCTCCTATAATTCACCCCTCCACTTT. Its translation is CASSYGSSYNSPLHF.

The V and J genes are TRBV20-1 and TRBJ2-5; possibly TRBD2 for D (5 bases). The CDR3 runs to 11 residues. Germline V gives CDR1 DFQATT, CDR2 SNEGSKA (reference sequence). With 6 bases removed from V and 2 bases from J, the gap between germline ends came to 7 bases. CDR3 region: CSAKRQETQYF. As DNA, the CDR3 is TGCAGTGCGAAGCGGCAAGAGACCCAGTACTTC.

The chain couples TRBV20-1 to TRBJ1-1; D gene uncertain. In germline, CDR1 is DFQATT, CDR2 SNEGSKA (reference sequence). V was cut by 5 bases and J by 0 bases, with 10 bases left in between. The CDR3 is made up of 13 amino acids. The CDR3 loop is CSAFRVMNTEAFF. The DNA of the CDR3 is TGCAGTGCTTTCCGGGTCATGAACACTGAAGCTTTCTTT.